These T cell receptor beta chains were read from a single sample in a study of T cells in Graves' hyperthyroidism and ophthalmopathy. TCRdb reprocessed the multiplex PCR reads via MiXCR and lists one record per CDR3 protein. The profile shows roughly 700,000 distinct CDR3 sequences, 17% of them singletons. Sequencing was done on a sample of blood. These receptors all stem from a man aged 50-59 years with Graves' hyperthyroidism. The CDR3 runs from the conserved cysteine through the conserved F or W. A D gene is named only where the DNA matches it firmly. The size of a clone is reported for some rows only, either as once, few or many, or as a class for expanded clones.

NA TRBJ2-7 TRBD2 17 TRBV5-1 CASSLATQTSGDYEQYF TGCGCCAGCAGCTTGGCAACCCAGACTAGCGGCGATTACGAGCAGTACTTC
few TRBJ2-5 NA 15 TRBV11-2 CASSPGGAGGETQYF TGTGCCAGCAGCCCTGGTGGGGCAGGAGGAGAGACCCAGTACTTC
NA TRBJ1-3 NA 13 TRBV7-2 CASSPYRGDTIYF TGTGCCAGCAGCCCCTACCGGGGGGACACCATATATTTT
few TRBJ2-3 TRBD2 16 TRBV27 CASSSWTSGRAGTQYF TGTGCCAGCAGTTCCTGGACTAGCGGGAGGGCCGGTACGCAGTATTTT
many TRBJ2-2 TRBD2 14 TRBV2 CASKAGDRTGELFF TGTGCCAGCAAGGCGGGAGATAGGACCGGGGAGCTGTTTTTT
many TRBJ2-2 TRBD1 15 TRBV12-5 CASGLGTANTGELFF TGTGCTAGTGGCTTAGGGACAGCGAACACCGGGGAGCTGTTTTTT
many TRBJ2-2 NA 15 TRBV28 CASSEDSPGSGELFF TGTGCCAGCAGTGAGGACTCACCCGGGTCAGGGGAGCTGTTTTTT
NA TRBJ1-5 NA 13 TRBV19 CASSIRGGQPQHF TGTGCCAGTAGTATCCGGGGAGGGCAGCCCCAGCATTTT
NA TRBJ2-7 NA 15 TRBV20-1 CSARAGGKSSYEQYF TGCAGTGCTAGAGCGGGCGGGAAGAGCTCCTACGAGCAGTACTTC
NA TRBJ2-7 NA 14 TRBV19 CASSMGDGSYEQYF TGTGCCAGTAGTATGGGTGACGGATCCTACGAGCAGTACTTC
NA TRBJ2-7 NA 15 TRBV19 CASSRGTPTPYEQYF TGTGCCAGTAGTCGAGGGACACCTACCCCCTACGAGCAGTACTTC
few TRBJ1-5 TRBD1 15 TRBV7-8 CASSPDRVGYQPQHF TGTGCCAGCAGCCCCGACAGGGTAGGTTATCAGCCCCAGCATTTT
many TRBJ2-7 NA 14 TRBV28 CASSTLDGSYEQYF TGTGCCAGCAGCACCCTCGACGGCTCCTACGAGCAGTACTTC
few TRBJ2-2 NA 14 TRBV20-1 CSARDGVHTGELFF TGCAGTGCAAGGGACGGCGTTCACACCGGGGAGCTGTTTTTT
few TRBJ1-1 TRBD1 15 TRBV5-1 CASSGGQDTNTEAFF TGCGCCAGCAGCGGAGGACAGGATACGAACACTGAAGCTTTCTTT
few TRBJ2-2 NA 15 TRBV30 CAWSLSSTNTGELFF TGTGCCTGGAGTCTCTCTAGCACGAACACCGGGGAGCTGTTTTTT
many TRBJ2-1 NA 18 TRBV12-3/TRBV12-4 CASRHGQGRSGSRYEQFF TGTGCCAGCAGACATGGACAGGGAAGAAGCGGGAGTAGGTATGAGCAGTTCTTC
NA TRBJ2-7 NA 13 TRBV6-2/TRBV6-3 CASSGTWYDEQYF TGTGCCAGCAGTGGTACATGGTACGACGAGCAGTACTTC
many TRBJ2-7 NA 12 TRBV7-2 CASSSLGHEQYF TGTGCCAGCAGCTCGTTGGGCCACGAGCAGTACTTC
many TRBJ2-1 NA 16 TRBV27 CASRLYSQSSYNEQFF TGTGCCAGCAGACTCTACTCGCAGAGCTCCTACAATGAGCAGTTCTTC
few TRBJ2-3 NA 15 TRBV6-1 CASSEVGVGTDTQYF TGTGCCAGCAGTGAAGTAGGGGTCGGCACAGATACGCAGTATTTT
few TRBJ1-5 TRBD1 13 TRBV2 CASRGQPNQPQHF TGTGCCAGCAGGGGACAGCCCAATCAGCCCCAGCATTTT
NA TRBJ2-1 TRBD2 17 TRBV28 CASRNRLAGLDNNEQFF TGTGCCAGCAGGAATAGACTAGCGGGCCTTGATAACAATGAGCAGTTCTTC
few TRBJ2-1 TRBD2 18 TRBV7-9 CASSSRTSGSISYNEQFF TGTGCCAGCAGCTCTAGGACTAGCGGGAGTATTTCCTACAATGAGCAGTTCTTC
many TRBJ1-5 NA 14 TRBV27 CASSLWGRNQPQHF TGTGCCAGCAGTTTATGGGGGCGCAATCAGCCCCAGCATTTT
many TRBJ2-7 NA 13 TRBV15 CATKPGESYEQYF TGTGCCACCAAACCGGGGGAGAGTTACGAGCAGTACTTC
NA TRBJ2-1 NA 14 TRBV5-6 CASSLWTIYNEQFF TGTGCCAGCAGCTTATGGACAATCTACAATGAGCAGTTCTTC
many TRBJ2-5 NA 17 TRBV9 CASSANYGTPGGETQYF TGTGCCAGCAGCGCGAACTACGGGACGCCAGGCGGGGAGACCCAGTACTTC
many TRBJ2-7 NA 14 TRBV2 CASSEEEDYYEQYF TGTGCCAGCAGTGAGGAGGAGGACTACTACGAGCAGTACTTC
many TRBJ2-5 NA 14 TRBV10-3 CAISESNIQETQYF TGTGCCATCAGTGAGTCTAACATCCAAGAGACCCAGTACTTC
NA TRBJ2-7 NA 15 TRBV15 CATSRDRVVTYEQYF TGTGCCACCAGCAGAGACAGGGTGGTAACCTACGAGCAGTACTTC
many TRBJ2-1 NA 16 TRBV9 CASSPGLTSSYNEQFF TGTGCCAGCAGCCCAGGACTAACTAGCTCCTACAATGAGCAGTTCTTC
few TRBJ1-4 NA 12 TRBV6-1 CASSEPYEKLFF TGTGCCAGCAGTGAACCCTATGAAAAACTGTTTTTT
NA TRBJ1-1 NA 12 TRBV28 CASWSMNTEAFF TGTGCCAGCTGGAGTATGAACACTGAAGCTTTCTTT
few TRBJ1-5 TRBD1 13 TRBV20-1 CSATGQGAQPQHF TGCAGTGCTACGGGACAGGGGGCTCAGCCCCAGCATTTT
many TRBJ2-7 NA 11 TRBV30 CAWRKFYEQYF TGTGCCTGGAGGAAGTTCTACGAGCAGTACTTC
many TRBJ1-1 TRBD1 16 TRBV24-1 CATSDLPSTGDTEAFF TGTGCCACCAGTGATTTACCCTCGACAGGGGACACTGAAGCTTTCTTT
NA TRBJ1-5 NA 15 TRBV6-1 CASSHGGGILEPQHF TGTGCCAGCAGCCACGGGGGCGGGATCCTGGAGCCCCAGCATTTT
many TRBJ2-5 NA 15 TRBV28 CASSYPPASLETQYF TGTGCCAGCAGTTACCCCCCGGCTAGCCTAGAGACCCAGTACTTC
many TRBJ2-1 TRBD2 15 TRBV27 CASSTGTSRNNEQFF TGTGCCAGCAGTACAGGGACTAGCAGAAACAATGAGCAGTTCTTC
many TRBJ2-1 TRBD2 16 TRBV5-1 CASSAIGGTSGNEQFF TGCGCCAGCAGTGCAATTGGCGGGACTAGTGGCAATGAGCAGTTCTTC
few TRBJ2-7 NA 15 TRBV2 CASSEAQGTPYEQYF TGTGCCAGCAGTGAAGCGCAGGGGACGCCCTACGAGCAGTACTTC
few TRBJ2-3 NA 13 TRBV20-1 CSALAGLFDTQYF TGCAGTGCTTTGGCGGGACTCTTTGATACGCAGTATTTT
NA TRBJ2-7 NA 14 TRBV18 CASSPPSRSYDQYF TGTGCCAGCTCACCACCTAGCCGGTCCTACGATCAGTACTTC
few TRBJ1-1 NA 14 TRBV3-1 CASSQGWRPHGAFF TGTGCCAGCAGCCAGGGGTGGCGGCCCCATGGGGCTTTCTTT
many TRBJ1-6 TRBD1 14 TRBV6-1 CASSETDRVTPLHF TGTGCCAGCAGTGAAACGGACAGGGTCACACCCCTCCACTTT
many TRBJ2-5 NA 16 TRBV24-1 CATSHGGGGQQETQYF TGTGCCACCAGTCACGGCGGCGGGGGCCAACAAGAGACCCAGTACTTC
many TRBJ2-3 TRBD1 14 TRBV28 CASSTGGTTDTQYF TGTGCCAGCAGTACAGGGGGGACCACAGATACGCAGTATTTT
many TRBJ2-5 TRBD1 14 TRBV2 CASKSGTVQETQYF TGTGCCAGCAAATCCGGGACAGTCCAAGAGACCCAGTACTTC
NA TRBJ2-5 TRBD1 15 TRBV5-8 CASSSRTGAQETQYF TGTGCCAGCAGCTCCCGGACAGGGGCCCAAGAGACCCAGTACTTC
NA TRBJ1-3 NA 16 TRBV6-1 CASSRDGISSGNTIYF TGTGCCAGCAGTAGGGACGGAATAAGCTCTGGAAACACCATATATTTT
few TRBJ2-5 TRBD1 14 TRBV5-1 CASSARTGPETQYF TGCGCCAGCAGCGCAAGGACAGGGCCAGAGACCCAGTACTTC
NA TRBJ2-1 TRBD2 15 TRBV6-2/TRBV6-3 CASRNSGRARNEQFF TGTGCCAGCAGAAATAGCGGGAGGGCCCGTAATGAGCAGTTCTTC
many TRBJ2-1 TRBD2 15 TRBV11-2 CASSFTSGSYNEQFF TGTGCCAGCAGCTTTACTAGCGGGAGTTACAATGAGCAGTTCTTC
few TRBJ2-2 TRBD2 13 TRBV6-9 CASSYPLAGELFF TGTGCCAGCAGTTACCCGCTAGCGGGAGAGCTGTTTTTT
many TRBJ2-7 TRBD2 15 TRBV28 CASSTLAGGFGEQYF TGTGCCAGCAGCACACTAGCGGGAGGGTTCGGCGAGCAGTACTTC
NA TRBJ1-5 TRBD1 17 TRBV19 CASSIRDRKFSNQPQHF TGTGCCAGTAGTATCCGGGACAGAAAATTTAGCAATCAGCCCCAGCATTTT